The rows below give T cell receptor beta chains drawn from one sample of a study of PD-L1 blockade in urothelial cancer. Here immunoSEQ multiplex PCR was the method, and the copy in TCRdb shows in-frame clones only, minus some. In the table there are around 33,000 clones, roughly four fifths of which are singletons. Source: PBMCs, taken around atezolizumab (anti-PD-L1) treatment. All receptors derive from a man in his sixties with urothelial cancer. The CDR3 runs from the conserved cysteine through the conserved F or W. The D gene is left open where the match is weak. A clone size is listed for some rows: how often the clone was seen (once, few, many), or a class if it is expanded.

TGTGCCAGCAGCCCGGGGCAGGGGCTAAACTATGGCTACACCTTC | CASSPGQGLNYGYTF | TRBJ1-2 | TRBV6-1 | NA | NA
TGTGCCAGCAGCTTAGGGGTAGGGGGCTACGAGCAGTACTTC | CASSLGVGGYEQYF | TRBJ2-7 | TRBV7-9 | NA | once
TGCGCCAGGAAGGGACAGTCCTACGAGCAGTACTTC | CARKGQSYEQYF | TRBJ2-7 | TRBV23-1 | TRBD1 | NA
TGTGCCAGCAGCTTCTGGTCTTCGGAGGCCGGGGAGCTGTTTTTT | CASSFWSSEAGELFF | TRBJ2-2 | TRBV11-2 | NA | NA
TGTGCCAGCAGGCCGGGACAGGGATTCTCTGGGGCCAACGTCCTGACTTTC | CASRPGQGFSGANVLTF | TRBJ2-6 | TRBV2 | TRBD1 | NA
TGTGCCAGCAGCAATACAGGGGGCGGTGAAAAACTGTTTTTT | CASSNTGGGEKLFF | TRBJ1-4 | TRBV5-4 | TRBD1 | few
TGTGCCAGCAGTTTATCCGGGACAGGGGAGGAAAAACTGTTTTTT | CASSLSGTGEEKLFF | TRBJ1-4 | TRBV28 | TRBD1 | once
TGTGCCAGCAGCTTAGCAACCGGGACAGGCTCGTGGGGTGCTGAAGCTTTCTTT | CASSLATGTGSWGAEAFF | TRBJ1-1 | TRBV11-2 | TRBD1 | NA
TGTGCCAGCAGATACCGACAGGGCTATGGCTACACCTTC | CASRYRQGYGYTF | TRBJ1-2 | TRBV5-1 | TRBD1 | NA
TGTGCCAGCAGCGTCCCGAGGGCAGATACGCAGTATTTT | CASSVPRADTQYF | TRBJ2-3 | TRBV7-9 | NA | NA
TGTGCCAGCAGCCAAGTAGTATCCGCGCTTCGAGAAAAACTGTTTTTT | CASSQVVSALREKLFF | TRBJ1-4 | TRBV4-2 | NA | NA
TGTGCCAGCAGCCATTTAGCGGGGGGGCCCAGGGAGACCCAGTACTTC | CASSHLAGGPRETQYF | TRBJ2-5 | TRBV7-9 | TRBD2 | once
TGCGCCAGCAGCTTGGGCAGGGAGACCCAGTACTTC | CASSLGRETQYF | TRBJ2-5 | TRBV5-1 | NA | NA
TGTGCCAGTAGTTATAAGCGTACAGGGGGTTATGAGCAGTTCTTC | CASSYKRTGGYEQFF | TRBJ2-1 | TRBV19 | TRBD1 | NA
TGTGCCAGCAGTTTTACTAGCGGGGACTTGGAGACCCAGTACTTC | CASSFTSGDLETQYF | TRBJ2-5 | TRBV6-5 | TRBD2 | once
TGCGCCAGCAGTGAGAGTACCGATAATCTAAATTCACCCCTCCACTTT | CASSESTDNLNSPLHF | TRBJ1-6 | TRBV10-2 | NA | NA
TGTGCCAGCACAAGGGACAGGGCGGCCGGGGAGCTGTTTTTT | CASTRDRAAGELFF | TRBJ2-2 | TRBV6-1 | TRBD1 | NA
TGCAGTGCCCTCGTAAGCCCTGAAGCTTTCTTT | CSALVSPEAFF | TRBJ1-1 | TRBV20-1 | NA | NA
TGTGCCAGCAGTAAACTAGCGGGGGGGCCAGAAGATACGCAGTATTTT | CASSKLAGGPEDTQYF | TRBJ2-3 | TRBV27 | TRBD2 | NA
TGTGCCAGCACCGCCGGGACTCGAGGCTACACCTTC | CASTAGTRGYTF | TRBJ1-2 | TRBV28 | NA | NA
TGTGCCAGCAGAAGGGGACAGCAGGGGAACACTGAAGCTTTCTTT | CASRRGQQGNTEAFF | TRBJ1-1 | TRBV6-5 | TRBD1 | NA
TGTGCCAGCAGCCCGAGGAACGTAAACGAGCAGTACTTC | CASSPRNVNEQYF | TRBJ2-7 | TRBV5-5 | NA | NA
TGTGCCAGCAGCTTAGGGGGGGGGAATCAGCCCCAGCATTTT | CASSLGGGNQPQHF | TRBJ1-5 | TRBV27 | NA | once
TGTGCCAGCAGTGAAGGCAGGAGCAATCAGCCCCAGCATTTT | CASSEGRSNQPQHF | TRBJ1-5 | TRBV6-1 | NA | NA
TGTGCCAGCAGCCCGGGACAGGGATCCACGGGTCCCCTCGAGCAGTACTTC | CASSPGQGSTGPLEQYF | TRBJ2-7 | TRBV2 | TRBD1 | few
TGTGCCATCAGTGAGGGGACAGGGGGAGGCAATCAGCCCCAGCATTTT | CAISEGTGGGNQPQHF | TRBJ1-5 | TRBV10-3 | TRBD1 | few
TGTGCCAGCAGACTGATCAGGGGAGAAAAACTGTTTTTT | CASRLIRGEKLFF | TRBJ1-4 | TRBV2 | NA | NA
TGTGCCAGCAGTCCAGGGGGGTCCTCCGAGCAGTACTTC | CASSPGGSSEQYF | TRBJ2-7 | TRBV7-6 | NA | NA
TGCAGCGTTGAAGGGGCGGCGGGGGGTTCCTACGAGCAGTACTTC | CSVEGAAGGSYEQYF | TRBJ2-7 | TRBV29-1 | TRBD2 | once
TGTGCCAGCAGTGACAGGGGGTCTGGGGCCAACGTCCTGACTTTC | CASSDRGSGANVLTF | TRBJ2-6 | TRBV2 | TRBD1 | NA
TGTGCCAGCCTCGGGGGACTAGGGTCCTGGACCGGGGAGCTGTTTTTT | CASLGGLGSWTGELFF | TRBJ2-2 | TRBV7-8 | TRBD2 | NA
TGTGCCAGCAGCTTAGGGGACAGAACAAACACCGGGGAGCTGTTTTTT | CASSLGDRTNTGELFF | TRBJ2-2 | TRBV7-9 | TRBD1 | NA
TGTGCCAGCAGCTCCTGGAGGGGGCGGAACACTGAAGCTTTCTTT | CASSSWRGRNTEAFF | TRBJ1-1 | TRBV6-6 | TRBD1 | NA